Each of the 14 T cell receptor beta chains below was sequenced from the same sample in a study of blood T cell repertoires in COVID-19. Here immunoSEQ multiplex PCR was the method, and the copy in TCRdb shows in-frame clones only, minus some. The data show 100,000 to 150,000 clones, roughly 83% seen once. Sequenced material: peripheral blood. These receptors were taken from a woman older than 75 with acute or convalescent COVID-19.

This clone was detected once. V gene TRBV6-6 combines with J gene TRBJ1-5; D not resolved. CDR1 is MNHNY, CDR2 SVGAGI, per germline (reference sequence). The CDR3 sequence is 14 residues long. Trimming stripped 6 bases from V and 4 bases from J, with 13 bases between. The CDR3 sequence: CASSLLGGNQPQHF. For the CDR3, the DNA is TGTGCCAGCAGCCTCCTCGGCGGAAATCAGCCCCAGCATTTT.

CDR3: CSVGTSGSHEQYF. As DNA, the CDR3 is TGCAGCGTCGGGACTAGCGGGTCCCACGAGCAGTACTTC. The chain carries TRBV29-1 and TRBJ2-7, with TRBD2 identical over 12 bases. Trimming cost V 6 bases and J 5 bases; bases outside gene matches: 5. This CDR3 comprises 13 residues. CDR1 and CDR2 (germline): SQVTM, ANQGSEA.

This CDR3 is CSVRRELNTEAFF. CDR3 DNA sequence: TGCAGCGTTAGGCGGGAGTTGAACACTGAAGCTTTCTTT. The J gene is TRBJ1-1, the V gene TRBV29-1; D gene uncertain. This CDR3 has 13 residues. Germline V CDR1 and CDR2: SQVTM, ANQGSEA. V was clipped by 5 bases and J by 0 bases, with 10 bases between them.

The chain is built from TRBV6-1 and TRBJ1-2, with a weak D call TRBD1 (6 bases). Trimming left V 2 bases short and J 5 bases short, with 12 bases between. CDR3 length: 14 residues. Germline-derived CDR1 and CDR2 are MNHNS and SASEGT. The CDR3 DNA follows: TGTGCCAGCAGTGAAACAGGGAGGGGGTATGGCTACACCTTC. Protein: CASSETGRGYGYTF.

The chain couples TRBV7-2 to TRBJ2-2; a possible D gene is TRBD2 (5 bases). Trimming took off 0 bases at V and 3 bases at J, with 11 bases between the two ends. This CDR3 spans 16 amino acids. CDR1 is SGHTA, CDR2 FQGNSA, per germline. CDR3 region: CASSLAIASHTGELFF. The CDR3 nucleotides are TGTGCCAGCAGCTTAGCTATAGCTAGCCACACCGGGGAGCTGTTTTTT.

The CDR3 DNA follows: TGTGCCAGCAGTTTTAGCAGAAATTATGGCTACACCTTC. This codes for CASSFSRNYGYTF. The chain is built from TRBV27 and TRBJ1-2, with unresolved D. Germline V CDR1 and CDR2: MNHEY, SMNVEV (reference sequence). CDR3 size: 13 residues. V was clipped by 3 bases and J by 5 bases, with 10 bases between them.

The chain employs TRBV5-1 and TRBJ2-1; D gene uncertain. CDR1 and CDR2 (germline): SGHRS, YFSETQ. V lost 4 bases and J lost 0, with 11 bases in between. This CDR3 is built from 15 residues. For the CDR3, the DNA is TGCGCCAGCAGCCTCCCCGCCAGCTCCTACAATGAGCAGTTCTTC. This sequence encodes CASSLPASSYNEQFF.

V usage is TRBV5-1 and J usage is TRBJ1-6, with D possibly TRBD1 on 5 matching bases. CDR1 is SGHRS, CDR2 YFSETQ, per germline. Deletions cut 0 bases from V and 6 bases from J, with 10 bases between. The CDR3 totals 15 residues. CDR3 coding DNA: TGCGCCAGCAGCTTGGGCGGACAACTTAATTCACCCCTCCACTTT. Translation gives CASSLGGQLNSPLHF. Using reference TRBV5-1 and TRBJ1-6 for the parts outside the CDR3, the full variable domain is KAGVTQTPRYLIKTRGQQVTLSCSPISGHRSVSWYQQTPGQGLQFLFEYFSETQRNKGNFPGRFSGRQFSNSRSEMNVSTLELGDSALYLCASSLGGQLNSPLHFGNGTRLTVT.

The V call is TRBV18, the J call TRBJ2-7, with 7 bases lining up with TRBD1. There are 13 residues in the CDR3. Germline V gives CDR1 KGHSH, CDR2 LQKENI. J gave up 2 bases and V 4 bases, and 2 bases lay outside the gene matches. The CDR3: CASSLDRAYEQYF. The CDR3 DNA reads TGTGCCAGCTCACTCGACAGGGCCTACGAGCAGTACTTC.

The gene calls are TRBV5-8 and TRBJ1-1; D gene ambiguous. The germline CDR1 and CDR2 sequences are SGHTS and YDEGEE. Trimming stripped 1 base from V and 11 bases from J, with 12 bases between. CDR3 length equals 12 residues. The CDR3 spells CASSLSSQVAFF. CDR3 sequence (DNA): TGTGCCAGCAGCTTGAGTTCCCAGGTCGCTTTCTTT. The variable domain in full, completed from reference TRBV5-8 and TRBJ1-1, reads EAGVTQSPTHLIKTRGQQATLRCSPISGHTSVYWYQQALGLGLQFLLWYDEGEERNRGNFPPRFSGRQFPNYSSELNVNALELEDSALYLCASSLSSQVAFFGQGTRLTVV.

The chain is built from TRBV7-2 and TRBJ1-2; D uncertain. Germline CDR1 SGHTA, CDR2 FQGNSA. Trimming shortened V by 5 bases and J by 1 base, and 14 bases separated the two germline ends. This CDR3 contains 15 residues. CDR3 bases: TGTGCCAGCAGCCCAAGGACGGGGTTTAACTATGGCTACACCTTC. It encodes CASSPRTGFNYGYTF.

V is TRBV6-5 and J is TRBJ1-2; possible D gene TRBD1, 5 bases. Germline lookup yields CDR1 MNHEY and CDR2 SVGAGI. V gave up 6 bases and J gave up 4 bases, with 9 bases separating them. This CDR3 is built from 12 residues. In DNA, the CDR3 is TGTGCCAGCAGCGACAGCCTCTATGGCTACACCTTC. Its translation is CASSDSLYGYTF.

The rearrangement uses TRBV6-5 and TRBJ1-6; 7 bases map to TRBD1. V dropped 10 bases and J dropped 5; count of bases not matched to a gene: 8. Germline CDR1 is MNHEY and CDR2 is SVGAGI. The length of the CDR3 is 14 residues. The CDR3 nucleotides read TGTGCCACCTCTCCGGGACAGCATAATTCACCCCTCCACTTT. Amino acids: CATSPGQHNSPLHF.

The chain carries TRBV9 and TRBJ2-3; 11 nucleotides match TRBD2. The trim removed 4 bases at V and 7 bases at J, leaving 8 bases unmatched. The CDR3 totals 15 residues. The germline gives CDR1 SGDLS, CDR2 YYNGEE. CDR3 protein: CASSLAGGGSHTQYF. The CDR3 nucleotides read TGTGCCAGCAGCCTAGCGGGGGGCGGCTCCCATACGCAGTATTTT.